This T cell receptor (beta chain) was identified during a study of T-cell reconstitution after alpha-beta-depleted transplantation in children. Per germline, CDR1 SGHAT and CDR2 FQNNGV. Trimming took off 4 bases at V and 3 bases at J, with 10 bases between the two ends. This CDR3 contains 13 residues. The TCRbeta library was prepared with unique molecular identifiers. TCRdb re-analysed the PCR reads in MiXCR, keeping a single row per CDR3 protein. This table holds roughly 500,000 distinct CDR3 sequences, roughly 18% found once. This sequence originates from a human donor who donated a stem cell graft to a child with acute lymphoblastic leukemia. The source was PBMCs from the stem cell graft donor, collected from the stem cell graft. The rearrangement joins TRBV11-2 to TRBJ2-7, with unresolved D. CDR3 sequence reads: CASSSSLHYEQYF. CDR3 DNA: TGTGCCAGCAGCTCAAGCCTTCACTACGAGCAGTACTTC.